This passage covers 8 T cell receptor beta chains from one sample sequenced in a study of blood T cell repertoires in COVID-19. The method was immunoSEQ multiplex PCR; TCRdb's version includes in-frame clones alone and lacks a portion of them. The table lists roughly 180,000 clones, 80% of them singletons. The material sequenced was PBMCs or T cells enriched from blood (not recorded which). These receptors came from a man in his 60s who had been exposed to COVID-19.

The CDR3 is CAQGGGSYEQYF. The CDR3 bases are TGTGCCCAAGGGGGGGGCTCCTACGAGCAGTACTTC. The rearrangement uses TRBV7-9 and TRBJ2-7; D is possibly TRBD2 (7 bases). Germline V CDR1 and CDR2: SEHNR, FQNEAQ (reference sequence). This CDR3 spans 12 amino acids. With 11 bases removed from V and 0 bases from J, the gap between germline ends came to 11 bases. Using reference TRBV7-9 and TRBJ2-7 for the parts outside the CDR3, the full variable domain is DTGVSQNPRHKITKRGQNVTFRCDPISEHNRLYWYRQTLGQGPEFLTYFQNEAQLEKSRLLSDRFSAERPKGSFSTLEIQRTEQGDSAMYLCAQGGGSYEQYFGPGTRLTVT.

This clone was counted once. This chain links TRBV6-5 with TRBJ2-7; 8 bases line up with TRBD1. CDR1 MNHEY and CDR2 SVGAGI come from the germline V gene. The V gene end was trimmed by 4 bases and the J gene end by 2 bases; junction bases not matched to a gene: 4. The CDR3 contains 14 residues. CDR3 loop: CASSSAGGPYEQYF. As DNA, the CDR3 is TGTGCCAGCAGTTCAGCAGGGGGCCCCTACGAGCAGTACTTC.

With respect to this clone: This same CDR3 is encoded by further DNA sequences in the sample. The rearrangement links TRBV7-9 to TRBJ2-7; D perhaps matches TRBD1 (5 bases). V was cut by 2 bases and J by 4 bases, with 6 bases left in between. Germline V gene data show CDR1 as SEHNR and CDR2 as FQNEAQ (reference sequence). The CDR3 is 12 residues long. CDR3 nucleotides: TGTGCCAGCAGCTTATCAGGGTACGAGCAGTACTTC. It specifies CASSLSGYEQYF.

V is TRBV28 and J is TRBJ2-7, with unresolved D. With 2 bases removed from V and 5 bases from J, the gap between germline ends came to 16 bases. The germline V gene has CDR1 MDHEN and CDR2 SYDVKM. This CDR3 spans 15 amino acids. CDR3 region: CASSLGRSPVNEQYF. CDR3 coding DNA: TGTGCCAGCAGTTTAGGCAGGTCCCCGGTCAACGAGCAGTACTTC.

This clone was found a few times. The chain links TRBV5-1 to TRBJ2-3, with D perhaps matching TRBD2 (5 bases). Trimming took off 1 base at V and 3 bases at J, with 15 bases between the two ends. The CDR3 is 16 amino acids. Germline CDR1 is SGHRS and CDR2 is YFSETQ. CDR3 coding DNA: TGCGCCAGCAGCTTGAGCGGATGGGGTAGAACAGATACGCAGTATTTT. This encodes CASSLSGWGRTDTQYF.

This rearrangement joins TRBV5-1 to TRBJ1-3; 10 bases are a match to TRBD1. The CDR3 consists of 18 residues. J gave up 1 base and V 7 bases, and 14 bases lay outside the gene matches. Germline loops: CDR1 SGHRS, CDR2 YFSETQ. CDR3 amino acids: CASPGGDRGPSSGNTIYF. The CDR3 nucleotides are TGCGCCAGCCCCGGAGGAGACAGGGGGCCTTCATCTGGAAACACCATATATTTT.

This clone was observed a few times. The chain combines TRBV30 with TRBJ2-3; D perhaps matches TRBD2 (5 bases). The CDR3 loop spans 15 amino acids. The germline V gene encodes CDR1 GTSNPN and CDR2 SVGIG (reference sequence). Trimming removed 0 bases from V and 2 bases from J, with 12 bases in between. The CDR3 sequence is CAWSVQQTTTDTQYF. The DNA of the CDR3 is TGTGCCTGGAGTGTACAACAGACTACCACAGATACGCAGTATTTT.

The rearrangement joins TRBV27 to TRBJ1-1; no clear D. From germline, CDR1 is MNHEY and CDR2 SMNVEV (reference sequence). The length of the CDR3 is 14 residues. With 8 bases removed from V and 1 base from J, the gap between germline ends came to 14 bases. DNA for the CDR3: TGTGCCAGCGGCTACTATGGCCAGAACACTGAAGCTTTCTTT. It translates to CASGYYGQNTEAFF.